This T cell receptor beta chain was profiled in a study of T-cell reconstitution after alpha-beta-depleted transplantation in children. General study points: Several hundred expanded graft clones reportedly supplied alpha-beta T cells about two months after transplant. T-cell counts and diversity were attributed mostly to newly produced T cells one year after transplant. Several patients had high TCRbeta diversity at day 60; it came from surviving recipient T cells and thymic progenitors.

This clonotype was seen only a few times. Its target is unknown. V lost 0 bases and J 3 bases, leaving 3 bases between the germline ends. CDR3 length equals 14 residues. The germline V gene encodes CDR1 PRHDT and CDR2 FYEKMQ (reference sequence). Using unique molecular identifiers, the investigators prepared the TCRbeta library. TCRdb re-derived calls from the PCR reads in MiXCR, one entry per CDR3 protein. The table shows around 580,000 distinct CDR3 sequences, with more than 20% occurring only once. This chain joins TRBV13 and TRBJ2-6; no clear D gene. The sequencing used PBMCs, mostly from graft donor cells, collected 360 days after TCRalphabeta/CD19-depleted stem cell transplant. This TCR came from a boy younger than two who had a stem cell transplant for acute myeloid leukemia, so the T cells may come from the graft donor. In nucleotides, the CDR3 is TGTGCCAGCAGCTTAGGGCGTGGGGCCAACGTCCTGACTTTC. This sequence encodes CASSLGRGANVLTF.